One and the same sample provided the 21 T cell receptor beta chains below, sequenced in a study of T-cell reconstitution after alpha-beta-depleted transplantation in children. Preparation of the TCRbeta library involved a method that used unique molecular identifiers. A single record per CDR3 protein comes from TCRdb applying MiXCR to the PCR reads. In the table there are about 590,000 distinct CDR3 sequences, 10% to 15% of which are singletons. Source: PBMCs, mostly from graft donor cells, taken 360 days after TCRalphabeta/CD19-depleted stem cell transplant. The receptors derive from a male patient younger than 18 who had a stem cell transplant for acute myeloid leukemia, so the T cells may come from the graft donor.

The chain employs TRBV20-1 and TRBJ2-1, with 12 positions matching TRBD2. Looked up from germline, CDR1 is DFQATT and CDR2 is SNEGSKA (reference sequence). V shed 6 bases and J 0 bases; nucleotides not matched to a gene: 9. The CDR3 extends over 17 amino acids. The CDR3: CSAFDGLAGSSYNEQFF. The CDR3 DNA follows: TGCAGTGCCTTTGACGGACTAGCGGGAAGCTCCTACAATGAGCAGTTCTTC.

This clonotype was seen only a few times. The chain uses TRBV28 and TRBJ1-6; D gene uncertain. V lost 0 bases, J lost 7 bases, and 10 bases lay in between. CDR1 and CDR2 from the germline V gene are MDHEN and SYDVKM. The CDR3 is 15 amino acids. CDR3 residues: CASSLWEERNSPLHF. CDR3 DNA: TGTGCCAGCAGTTTATGGGAGGAAAGAAATTCACCCCTCCACTTT.

This clonotype was detected a few times. The chain carries TRBV9 and TRBJ2-2; no clear D gene. From germline, CDR1 is SGDLS and CDR2 YYNGEE. The V end lost 2 bases, the J end lost 1 base, and 6 bases lay between the germline ends. The CDR3 loop spans 14 amino acids. The CDR3 DNA follows: TGTGCCAGCAGCGTCGCACGGAACACCGGGGAGCTGTTTTTT. This sequence encodes CASSVARNTGELFF.

This clonotype was recorded at least ten times. The chain recombines TRBV20-1 with TRBJ2-7, with D perhaps TRBD2 (6 bases). Germline V CDR1 and CDR2: DFQATT, SNEGSKA (reference sequence). The ends were cut back, 2 bases at V and 0 bases at J, with 14 bases in the middle. The CDR3 extends over 15 amino acids. The CDR3: CSARPPGRTSYEQYF. CDR3 sequence (DNA): TGCAGTGCTAGACCCCCGGGGAGGACCTCCTACGAGCAGTACTTC.

This chain uses TRBV4-2 with TRBJ2-7; 16 bases agree with TRBD2. Germline assignment: CDR1 LGHNA and CDR2 YNFKEQ. The CDR3 extends over 22 amino acids. V lost 1 base to trimming and J lost 1 base; unmatched junction nucleotides: 16. Written as DNA, the CDR3 is TGTGCCAGCAGCCAAGTCTTTCGGGGGGGGACTAGCGGGAGGGCCGGGTCCTACGAGCAGTACTTC. Encoded protein: CASSQVFRGGTSGRAGSYEQYF.

The sample holds a few counts of this clonotype. CDR3 nucleotides: TGTGCCAGCAGTTTACAGAGAACCAACACTGAAGCTTTCTTT. It is translated as CASSLQRTNTEAFF. The rearrangement uses TRBV3-1 and TRBJ1-1; no definite D call. Trimming removed 6 bases from V and 2 bases from J, with 13 bases in between. Germline loops: CDR1 LGHDT, CDR2 YNNKEL (reference sequence). The CDR3 spans 14 residues.

In this sample, this clonotype turned up a few times. This chain connects TRBV5-4 to TRBJ2-3; D perhaps matches TRBD1 (5 bases). V was clipped by 5 bases and J by 9 bases, with 16 bases between them. The germline CDR1 and CDR2 sequences are SGHNT and YYREEE (reference sequence). The CDR3 has 13 residues. CDR3 bases: TGTGCCAGCAGTTGGACAAGTAGTATCACGCAGTATTTT. Its translation is CASSWTSSITQYF.

There are many counts of this clonotype. The chain has TRBV6-2 or TRBV6-3 and TRBJ2-1; possibly TRBD1 or TRBD2 for D (6 bases each). Germline loops: CDR1 MNHEY, CDR2 SVGEGT. CDR3 length: 12 amino acids. The V gene lost 6 bases and the J gene lost 6 bases, with 9 bases spanning the gap. In DNA form, the CDR3 reads TGTGCCAGCAGGGGGGGCAGCAATGAGCAGTTCTTC. Translated, it gives CASRGGSNEQFF.

There are a few counts of this clonotype. This chain uses TRBV3-1 with TRBJ2-1; 8 bases align to TRBD2. Germline V gene lookup returns CDR1 LGHDT and CDR2 YNNKEL (reference sequence). The CDR3 has 16 amino acids. Unmatched junction bases numbered 11, after V lost 1 base and J lost 9 bases. The CDR3 sequence: CASSQALLLAAAEQFF. CDR3 sequence (DNA): TGTGCCAGCAGCCAAGCCCTATTACTAGCGGCGGCTGAGCAGTTCTTC.

This clonotype was seen a few times. J is TRBJ2-3 and V is TRBV4-3; possibly TRBD2 for D (6 bases). Trimming removed 0 bases at V and 7 bases at J, with 14 bases between. This CDR3 has 15 residues. CDR1 and CDR2 from the germline V gene are LGHNA and YSLEER. The DNA for the CDR3 is TGCGCCAGCAGCCAAGATTCTGGCGGGGTTTATACGCAGTATTTT. Protein sequence: CASSQDSGGVYTQYF.

This clonotype was counted only a few times. The rearrangement joins TRBV4-2 to TRBJ2-7, with D possibly being TRBD1 or TRBD2 (6 bases each). This CDR3 is 16 amino acids long. Trimming stripped 0 bases from V and 2 bases from J, with 14 bases between. Germline V gives CDR1 LGHNA, CDR2 YNFKEQ. DNA for the CDR3: TGTGCCAGCAGCCAAGAAGGCAGTAGGGGGGCCTACGAGCAGTACTTC. Its protein is CASSQEGSRGAYEQYF.

This sequence joins TRBV27 and TRBJ2-7; 10 nucleotides match TRBD2. In germline, CDR1 is MNHEY, CDR2 SMNVEV (reference sequence). V lost 5 bases and J lost 2; bases outside the gene matches: 12. The CDR3 runs 17 residues. CDR3 DNA: TGTGCCAGCAGTCTCTTAGTACTAGCGGGGCGACCCTACGAGCAGTACTTC. This gives the protein CASSLLVLAGRPYEQYF.

This clonotype was counted between two and nine times. The chain is built from TRBV27 and TRBJ2-3, with D unclear. The CDR3 has 13 residues. The germline V gene encodes CDR1 MNHEY and CDR2 SMNVEV (reference sequence). The V and J ends lost 2 bases and 10 bases respectively, with 13 bases between them. CDR3 sequence (DNA): TGTGCCAGCAGTTTAAGCCCTTACCGAGCGCAGTATTTT. Its protein is CASSLSPYRAQYF.

In this sample, this clonotype turned up many times. The chain recombines TRBV29-1 with TRBJ2-7; D ambiguous. Trimming shortened V by 2 bases and J by 1 base, and 9 bases separated the two germline ends. Germline V lookup: CDR1 SQVTM, CDR2 ANQGSEA. CDR3 length equals 13 residues. The CDR3 coding sequence is TGCAGCGTTGAATTCGACGGGTCCTACGAGCAGTACTTC. Encoded protein: CSVEFDGSYEQYF.

This clonotype was observed a few times. This chain links TRBV18 with TRBJ2-7; 8 bases map to TRBD2. V was clipped by 2 bases and J by 4 bases; unmatched bases: 7. Germline loops: CDR1 KGHSH, CDR2 LQKENI. This CDR3 has 15 amino acids. The DNA of the CDR3 is TGTGCCAGCTCACCAAGCGGGACTAGACGGTACGAGCAGTACTTC. Residues: CASSPSGTRRYEQYF.

The chain recombines TRBV7-9 with TRBJ2-1, with TRBD2 identical over 7 bases. The CDR3 consists of 15 residues. V lost 3 bases and J lost 6; bases outside the gene matches: 8. CDR1 and CDR2 from the germline V gene are SEHNR and FQNEAQ (reference sequence). The CDR3 is CASSFSGRASNEQFF. CDR3 in DNA: TGTGCCAGCAGCTTTAGTGGGAGGGCCTCCAATGAGCAGTTCTTC.

This rearrangement joins TRBV23-1 to TRBJ2-7, with D tentatively TRBD2 (5 bases). TRBV23-1 is annotated as an ORF whose role is uncertain. CDR3 length: 14 amino acids. V was pared by 5 bases and J by 1 base, with 12 bases between. In DNA, the CDR3 is TGCGCCAGCAGTTCAGTAACTAGTTCCTACGAGCAGTACTTC. It codes for CASSSVTSSYEQYF.

This chain joins TRBV11-1 and TRBJ2-2; 10 nucleotides align to TRBD2. This CDR3 contains 18 residues. CDR1 and CDR2 (germline): SGHAT, FQDESV (reference sequence). The junction had 14 bases not matched to a gene; V was cut back by 5 bases and J by 5 bases. As DNA, the CDR3 is TGTGCCAGCAGCCAACTGGGGCTAGCGGGAGTTTTGACCGGGGAGCTGTTTTTT. Encoded protein: CASSQLGLAGVLTGELFF.

The chain employs TRBV10-3 and TRBJ2-1, with 11 bases that match TRBD2. The CDR3 loop spans 17 amino acids. Germline CDR1 reads ENHRY; CDR2 reads SYGVKD. V lost 5 bases and J lost 8; bases outside the gene matches: 14. The CDR3 nucleotides are TGTGCCATCAGTTCCCGAATCACTAGCGGGAGCCCCCATGAGCAGTTCTTC. This gives the protein CAISSRITSGSPHEQFF.

The V call is TRBV5-1, the J call TRBJ2-5; the D is unclear. V was cut by 3 bases and J by 1 base, with 13 bases left in between. The CDR3 runs 15 residues. Germline V gives CDR1 SGHRS, CDR2 YFSETQ. This CDR3 is CASSSLWAVQETQYF. In DNA, the CDR3 is TGCGCCAGCAGCTCCTTGTGGGCTGTCCAAGAGACCCAGTACTTC.

The V gene is TRBV27, the J gene TRBJ2-2; weak D call: TRBD1 (6 bases). Trimming took 8 bases from V and 7 from J, leaving 20 bases between them. This CDR3 is 15 amino acids long. Looked up from germline, CDR1 is MNHEY and CDR2 is SMNVEV (reference sequence). CDR3 nucleotides: TGTGCCAGCTTACCACAGGGTAGACTTCACGGGGAGCTGTTTTTT. Its protein product is CASLPQGRLHGELFF.